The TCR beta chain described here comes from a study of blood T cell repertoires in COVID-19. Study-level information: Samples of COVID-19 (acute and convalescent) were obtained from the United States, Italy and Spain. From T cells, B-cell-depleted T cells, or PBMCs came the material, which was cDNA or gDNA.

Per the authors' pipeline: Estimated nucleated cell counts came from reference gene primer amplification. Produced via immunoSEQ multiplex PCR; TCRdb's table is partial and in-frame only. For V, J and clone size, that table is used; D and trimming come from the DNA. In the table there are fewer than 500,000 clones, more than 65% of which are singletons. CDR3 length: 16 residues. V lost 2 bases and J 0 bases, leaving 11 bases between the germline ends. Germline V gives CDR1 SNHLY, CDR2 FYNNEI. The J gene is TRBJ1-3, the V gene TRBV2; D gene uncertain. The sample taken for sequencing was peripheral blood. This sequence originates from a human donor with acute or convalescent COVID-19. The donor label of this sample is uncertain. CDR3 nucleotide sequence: TGTGCCAGCAGTGAACGGGCGGACTACTCTGGAAACACCATATATTTT. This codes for CASSERADYSGNTIYF.